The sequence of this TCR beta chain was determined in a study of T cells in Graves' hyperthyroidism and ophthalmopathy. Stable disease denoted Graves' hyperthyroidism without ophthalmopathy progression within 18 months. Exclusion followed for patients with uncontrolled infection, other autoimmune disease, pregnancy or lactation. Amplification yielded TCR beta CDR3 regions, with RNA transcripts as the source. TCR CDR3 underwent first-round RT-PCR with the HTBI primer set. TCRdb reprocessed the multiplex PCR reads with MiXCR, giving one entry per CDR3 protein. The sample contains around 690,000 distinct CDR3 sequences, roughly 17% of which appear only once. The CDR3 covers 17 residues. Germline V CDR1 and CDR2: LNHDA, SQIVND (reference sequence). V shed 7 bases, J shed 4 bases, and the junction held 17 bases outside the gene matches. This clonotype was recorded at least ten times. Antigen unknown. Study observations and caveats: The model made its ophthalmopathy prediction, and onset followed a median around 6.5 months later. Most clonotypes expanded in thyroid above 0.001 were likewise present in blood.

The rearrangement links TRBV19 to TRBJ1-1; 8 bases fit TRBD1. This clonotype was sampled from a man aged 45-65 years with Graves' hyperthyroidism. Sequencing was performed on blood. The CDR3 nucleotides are TGTGCCAGTACTCTCGGGGCAGGGGGCTACCTGACCACTGAAGCTTTCTTT. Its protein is CASTLGAGGYLTTEAFF.